These T cell receptor beta chains were read from a single sample in a study of OX40 agonist ivuxolimab in advanced cancers. Here immunoSEQ multiplex PCR was the method, and the copy in TCRdb shows in-frame clones only, minus some. The data contain around 61,000 clones, about 90% of them singletons. The sample was CD4+ or CD8+ T cells sorted from blood, taken in a trial of the OX40 agonist ivuxolimab. All receptors come from an adult with an advanced solid tumor such as melanoma, head and neck, liver or kidney cancer. Each CDR3 is given with its conserved first and last residue. Each record gives: D gene, clone size, V gene, J gene, CDR3 DNA, CDR3 protein. D genes are given only for firm matches. The size field is filled for only some rows; it gives once, few, many or a size class.

>TRBD2|once|TRBV7-9|TRBJ2-3
TGTGCCAGCAGCGCCCGACTAGCGGGAAGCACAGATACGCAGTATTTT
CASSARLAGSTDTQYF
>NA|NA|TRBV28|TRBJ1-2
TGTGCCATCCGAAACGGCTATGGCTACACCTTC
CAIRNGYGYTF
>NA|NA|TRBV6-6|TRBJ1-3
TGTGCCAGCAGCCAGGCCGACAGCCTTTCTGGAAACACCATATATTTT
CASSQADSLSGNTIYF
>NA|once|TRBV27|TRBJ2-7
TGTGCCAGCAGTTTATTGGCAGGGAACGACGAGCAGTACTTC
CASSLLAGNDEQYF
>NA|few|TRBV6-5|TRBJ2-2
TGTGCCAGCAGTTACTCGACAGGCGGGGAGCTGTTTTTT
CASSYSTGGELFF
>NA|NA|TRBV9|TRBJ2-1
TGTGCCAGCAGCGAGTTTTACGGCTCCTACAATGAGCAGTTCTTC
CASSEFYGSYNEQFF
>NA|NA|TRBV6-5|TRBJ2-1
TGTGCCAGCAGTTACTCTTTCGGGAAGATAGCTGAGCAGTTCTTC
CASSYSFGKIAEQFF
>NA|NA|TRBV28|TRBJ1-4
TGTGCCAGCAGTTTATCGGGTTGGGGCATCCTATCTGAAAATGAAAAACTGTTTTTT
CASSLSGWGILSENEKLFF
>NA|NA|TRBV19|TRBJ1-6
TGTGCCAGTAGTGGCAGTCAGGACTGGGGAAATTCACCCCTCCACTTT
CASSGSQDWGNSPLHF
>NA|NA|TRBV27|TRBJ1-1
TGTGCCAGCAGTTTAAGAGGGGTGAGTACTGAAGCTTTCTTT
CASSLRGVSTEAFF
>NA|NA|TRBV30|TRBJ2-2
TGTGCCTGGAGTGTAAGAGGGGAGCTGTTTTTT
CAWSVRGELFF
>TRBD1|once|TRBV25-1|TRBJ1-2
TGTGCCAGCAGCCTTACAGGGGGCCATGGCTACACCTTC
CASSLTGGHGYTF
>TRBD2|NA|TRBV30|TRBJ2-3
TGTGCCTGGAGGGGAGGGACTAGCGGGTTGTCAGATACGCAGTATTTT
CAWRGGTSGLSDTQYF
>TRBD2|NA|TRBV7-9|TRBJ2-1
TGTGCCAGCAGCGCACTAGCGGGGGGCGTCAATGAGCAGTTCTTC
CASSALAGGVNEQFF
>NA|NA|TRBV28|TRBJ2-1
TGTGCCAGCAGTTTACCCCCGACAGAAGACAATGAGCAGTTCTTC
CASSLPPTEDNEQFF
>NA|NA|TRBV28|TRBJ2-6
TGTGCCAGCAGTCCTCCAGGGCGGTTTGCCAACGTCCTGACTTTC
CASSPPGRFANVLTF
>TRBD1|NA|TRBV7-9|TRBJ2-1
TGTGCCAGCAGCGGGGACAGGGGACAGCAGTTCTTC
CASSGDRGQQFF
>NA|NA|TRBV10-3|TRBJ1-6
TGTGCCATCAAGCGGACAGACTATAATTCACCCCTCCACTTT
CAIKRTDYNSPLHF
>NA|NA|TRBV11-2|TRBJ2-7
TGTGCCAGCAGTCTTACCCTCGAGCAGTACTTC
CASSLTLEQYF
>NA|once|TRBV14|TRBJ2-5
TGTGCCAGCAGCCCCGTTGGATGGGCGGCGGTCCAAGAGACCCAGTACTTC
CASSPVGWAAVQETQYF
>TRBD1|once|TRBV10-3|TRBJ1-2
TGTGCCATCAGTAAATGGGGACAGGGCTATGGCTACACCTTC
CAISKWGQGYGYTF
>TRBD2|NA|TRBV7-6|TRBJ2-1
TGTGCCAGCAGCCCGAGTAGCGGGACATACAATGAGCAGTTCTTC
CASSPSSGTYNEQFF
>NA|NA|TRBV27|TRBJ2-1
TGTGCCAGCAGTGTATACAATGAGCAGTTCTTC
CASSVYNEQFF
>NA|once|TRBV5-6|TRBJ1-5
TGTGCCAGCAGCTCGGGGTACAATCAGCCCCAGCATTTT
CASSSGYNQPQHF
>NA|once|TRBV15|TRBJ1-6
TGTGCCACCAGCAGATTCGGGCAACAGGAACCTAGCTCCTATAATTCACCCCTCCACTTT
CATSRFGQQEPSSYNSPLHF
>NA|NA|TRBV9|TRBJ2-2
TGTGCCAGCAGCGTAGCCGGCGGGGAGCTGTTTTTT
CASSVAGGELFF
>TRBD2|NA|TRBV7-8|TRBJ2-1
TGTGCCAGCAGCCGTCCAGCGGGGGGTTCCTACAATGAGCAGTTCTTC
CASSRPAGGSYNEQFF
>TRBD2|once|TRBV28|TRBJ2-5
TGTGCCAGCAGTTTTATAGCGGGTGAGACCCAGTACTTC
CASSFIAGETQYF
>NA|NA|TRBV11-2|TRBJ1-1
TGTGCCAGCAGCTTATTCCCAGGAGGTACTGAAGCTTTCTTT
CASSLFPGGTEAFF
>NA|NA|TRBV28|TRBJ2-7
TGTGCCAGCAGTTTTTGGGGGACCTCCTACGAGCAGTACTTC
CASSFWGTSYEQYF
>NA|NA|TRBV30|TRBJ2-1
TGTGCCTGTATCCAGCGGAGCAATGAGCAGTTCTTC
CACIQRSNEQFF
>NA|NA|TRBV2|TRBJ2-3
TGTGCCAGCAGTGAAATTGGGCGGGATGGCACAGATACGCAGTATTTT
CASSEIGRDGTDTQYF
>NA|NA|TRBV15|TRBJ2-3
TGTGCCACCAGCAGATTGGCCACAGATACGCAGTATTTT
CATSRLATDTQYF
>NA|NA|TRBV27|TRBJ2-1
TGTGCCAGCAGTGGAGGGGGACCCAATGAGCAGTTCTTC
CASSGGGPNEQFF
>TRBD1|NA|TRBV7-9|TRBJ1-2
TGTGCCGGCAGGGGGCCGGATGGCTACACCTTC
CAGRGPDGYTF
>TRBD1|NA|TRBV7-8|TRBJ1-4
TGTGCCAGCAGCTGGACAGGGCCCGATGAAAAACTGTTTTTT
CASSWTGPDEKLFF
>NA|NA|TRBV7-6|TRBJ1-6
TGTGCCAGCAGCCTTCAGGGCAGGGACTTCTCCTATAATTCACCCCTCCACTTT
CASSLQGRDFSYNSPLHF
>NA|NA|TRBV9|TRBJ1-1
TGTGCCAGCAGCTCAGGACAGCGCATGAACACTGAAGCTTTCTTT
CASSSGQRMNTEAFF
>TRBD2|once|TRBV30|TRBJ2-3
TGTGCCTGGAGTGTAGGAGCGGGGTCAGATACGCAGTATTTT
CAWSVGAGSDTQYF
>TRBD1|NA|TRBV6-6|TRBJ1-2
TGTGCCAGCAGTTTTCGACAGGGAGATCCTAACTATGGCTACACCTTC
CASSFRQGDPNYGYTF
>NA|NA|TRBV6-5|TRBJ2-3
TGTGCCAGCAGTTACGGCTGGGGGGAGGCAGATACGCAGTATTTT
CASSYGWGEADTQYF
>TRBD1|NA|TRBV28|TRBJ1-5
TGTGCCAGCAGTTTGGGTTCAGGGGGCCATCAGCCCCAGCATTTT
CASSLGSGGHQPQHF
>TRBD1|NA|TRBV11-2|TRBJ1-2
TGTGCCAGCAGCTTAGACCGCAGGGGGCCACCTAACTATGGCTACACCTTC
CASSLDRRGPPNYGYTF